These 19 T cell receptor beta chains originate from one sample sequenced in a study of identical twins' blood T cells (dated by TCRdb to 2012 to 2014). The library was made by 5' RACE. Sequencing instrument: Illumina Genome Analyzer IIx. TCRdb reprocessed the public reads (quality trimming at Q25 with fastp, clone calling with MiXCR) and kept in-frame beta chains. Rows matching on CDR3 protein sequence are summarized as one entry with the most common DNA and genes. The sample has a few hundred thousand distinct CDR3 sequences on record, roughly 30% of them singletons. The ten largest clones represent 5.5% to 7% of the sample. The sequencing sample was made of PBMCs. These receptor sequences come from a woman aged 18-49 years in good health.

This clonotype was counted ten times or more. The CDR3 DNA sequence: TGCAGTGCCACAGGGAACGGGGAAAAACTGTTTTTT. As protein: CSATGNGEKLFF. The rearrangement uses TRBV20-1 and TRBJ1-4, with D possibly being TRBD1 (6 bases). In germline, CDR1 is DFQATT, CDR2 SNEGSKA (reference sequence). The CDR3 sequence is 12 residues long. V lost 6 bases, J lost 8 bases, and 13 bases lay in between.

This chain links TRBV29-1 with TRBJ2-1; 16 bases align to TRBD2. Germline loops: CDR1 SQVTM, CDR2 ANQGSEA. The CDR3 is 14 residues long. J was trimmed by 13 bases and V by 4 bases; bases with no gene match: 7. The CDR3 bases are TGCAGCGTTGTGAAGGGACTAGCGGGAGGGCAACAGTTCTTC. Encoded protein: CSVVKGLAGGQQFF.

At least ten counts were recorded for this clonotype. This CDR3 reads CATSDSSRQETQYF. The CDR3 region has the DNA TGTGCCACCAGTGATTCGAGCAGGCAAGAGACCCAGTACTTC. V is TRBV24-1 and J is TRBJ2-5; D remains ambiguous. V lost 2 bases and J 2 bases, leaving 8 bases between the germline ends. Germline CDR1 and CDR2: KGHDR and SFDVKD. The CDR3 extends over 14 amino acids.

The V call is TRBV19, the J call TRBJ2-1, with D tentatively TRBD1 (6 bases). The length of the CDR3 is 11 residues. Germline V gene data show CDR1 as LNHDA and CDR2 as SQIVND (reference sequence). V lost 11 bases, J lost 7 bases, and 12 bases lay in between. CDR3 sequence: CAGIQGNEQFF. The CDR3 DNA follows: TGTGCCGGCATACAGGGTAATGAGCAGTTCTTC. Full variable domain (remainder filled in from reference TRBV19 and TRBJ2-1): DGGITQSPKYLFRKEGQNVTLSCEQNLNHDAMYWYRQDPGQGLRLIYYSQIVNDFQKGDIAEGYSVSREKKESFPLTVTSAQKNPTAFYLCAGIQGNEQFFGPGTRLTVL.

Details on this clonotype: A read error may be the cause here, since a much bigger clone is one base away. In DNA, the CDR3 is TGTGCCAGCAGCGCTACAGCGAACACTGAAGCTTTCTTT. This codes for CASSATANTEAFF. The V gene is TRBV3-1, the J gene TRBJ1-1; no clear D. CDR1 is LGHDT and CDR2 is YNNKEL in the germline V gene (reference sequence). Trimming removed 5 bases from V and 1 base from J, with 8 bases in between. This CDR3 contains 13 residues.

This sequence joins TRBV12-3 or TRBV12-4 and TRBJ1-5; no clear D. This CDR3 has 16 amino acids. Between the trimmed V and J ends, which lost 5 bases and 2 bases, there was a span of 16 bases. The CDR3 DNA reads TGTGCCAGCAGTCTCGGGGTTATAGGAGGCAATCAGCCCCAGCATTTT. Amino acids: CASSLGVIGGNQPQHF.

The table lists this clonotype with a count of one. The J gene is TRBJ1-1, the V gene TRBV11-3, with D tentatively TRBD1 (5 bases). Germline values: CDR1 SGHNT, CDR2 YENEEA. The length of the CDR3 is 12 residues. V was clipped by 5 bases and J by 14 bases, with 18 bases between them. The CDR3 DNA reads TGTGCCAGCAGCCCCAATGGGGGTTTGGCCTTCTTT. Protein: CASSPNGGLAFF.

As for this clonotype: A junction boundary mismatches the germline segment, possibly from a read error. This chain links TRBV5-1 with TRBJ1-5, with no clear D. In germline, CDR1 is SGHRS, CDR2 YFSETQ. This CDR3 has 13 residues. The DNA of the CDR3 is TGCGCCAGCAGCAGATTTAGCGATCAGCCCCAGCATTTT. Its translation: CASSRFSDQPQHF.

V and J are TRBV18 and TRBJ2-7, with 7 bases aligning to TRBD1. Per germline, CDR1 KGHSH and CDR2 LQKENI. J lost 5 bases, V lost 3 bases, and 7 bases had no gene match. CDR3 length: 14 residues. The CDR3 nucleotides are TGTGCCAGCTCACCCGACAGGGCGGTCCACGAGCAGTACTTC. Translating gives CASSPDRAVHEQYF.

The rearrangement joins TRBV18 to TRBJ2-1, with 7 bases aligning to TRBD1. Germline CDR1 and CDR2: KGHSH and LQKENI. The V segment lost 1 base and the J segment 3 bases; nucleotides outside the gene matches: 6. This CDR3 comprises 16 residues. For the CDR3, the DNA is TGTGCCAGCTCACCACGTTCGAGACAGGGCTACAATGAGCAGTTCTTC. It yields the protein CASSPRSRQGYNEQFF.

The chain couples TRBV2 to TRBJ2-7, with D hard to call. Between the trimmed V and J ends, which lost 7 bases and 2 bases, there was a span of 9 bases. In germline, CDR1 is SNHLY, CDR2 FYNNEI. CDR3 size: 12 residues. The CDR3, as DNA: TGTGCCAGCAAGCCCGACCCCTACGAGCAGTACTTC. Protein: CASKPDPYEQYF. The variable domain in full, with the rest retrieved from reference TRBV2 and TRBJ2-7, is EPEVTQTPSHQVTQMGQEVILRCVPISNHLYFYWYRQILGQKVEFLVSFYNNEISEKSEIFDDQFSVERPDGSNFTLKIRSTKLEDSAMYFCASKPDPYEQYFGPGTRLTVT.

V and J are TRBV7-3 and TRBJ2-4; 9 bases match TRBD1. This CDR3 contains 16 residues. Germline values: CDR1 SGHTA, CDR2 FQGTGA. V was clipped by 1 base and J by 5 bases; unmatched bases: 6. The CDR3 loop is CASSLRDRDGQNIQYF. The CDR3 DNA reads TGTGCCAGCAGCTTAAGGGACAGGGACGGCCAAAACATTCAGTACTTC.

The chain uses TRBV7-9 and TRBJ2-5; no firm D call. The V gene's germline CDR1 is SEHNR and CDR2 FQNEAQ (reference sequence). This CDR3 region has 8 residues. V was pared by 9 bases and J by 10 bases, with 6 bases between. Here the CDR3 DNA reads TGTGCCAGTGGAGACCAGTACTTC. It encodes CASGDQYF.

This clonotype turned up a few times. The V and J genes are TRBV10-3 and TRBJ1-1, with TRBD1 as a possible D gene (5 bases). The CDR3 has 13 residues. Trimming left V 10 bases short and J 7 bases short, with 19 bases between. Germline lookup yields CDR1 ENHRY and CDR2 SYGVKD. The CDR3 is CATTGDWSGEAFF. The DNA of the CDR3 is TGTGCCACCACGGGGGACTGGAGCGGTGAAGCTTTCTTT.

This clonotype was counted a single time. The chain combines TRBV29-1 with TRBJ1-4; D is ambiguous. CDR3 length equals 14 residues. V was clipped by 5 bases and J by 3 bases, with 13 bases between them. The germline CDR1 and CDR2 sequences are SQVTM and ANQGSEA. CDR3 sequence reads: CSVSQYAANEKLFF. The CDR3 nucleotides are TGCAGCGTTTCGCAATATGCAGCTAATGAAAAACTGTTTTTT.

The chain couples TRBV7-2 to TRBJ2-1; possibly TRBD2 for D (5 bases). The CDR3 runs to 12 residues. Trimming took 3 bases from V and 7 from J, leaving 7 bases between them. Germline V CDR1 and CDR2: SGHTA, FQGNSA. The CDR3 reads CASSFAGNEQFF. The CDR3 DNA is TGTGCCAGCAGCTTTGCGGGTAATGAGCAGTTCTTC.

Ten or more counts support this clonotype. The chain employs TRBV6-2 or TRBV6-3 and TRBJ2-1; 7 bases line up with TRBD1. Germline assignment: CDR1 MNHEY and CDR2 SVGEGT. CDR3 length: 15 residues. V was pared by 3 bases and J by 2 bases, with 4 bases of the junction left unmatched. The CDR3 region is CASSYVQGAYNEQFF. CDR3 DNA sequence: TGTGCCAGCAGTTATGTGCAGGGGGCCTACAATGAGCAGTTCTTC.

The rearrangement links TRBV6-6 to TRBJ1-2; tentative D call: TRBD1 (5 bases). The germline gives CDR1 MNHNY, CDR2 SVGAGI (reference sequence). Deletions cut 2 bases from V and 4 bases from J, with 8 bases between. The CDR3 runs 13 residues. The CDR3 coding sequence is TGTGCCAGCAGTTACGACAGTTCCTATGGCTACACCTTC. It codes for CASSYDSSYGYTF.

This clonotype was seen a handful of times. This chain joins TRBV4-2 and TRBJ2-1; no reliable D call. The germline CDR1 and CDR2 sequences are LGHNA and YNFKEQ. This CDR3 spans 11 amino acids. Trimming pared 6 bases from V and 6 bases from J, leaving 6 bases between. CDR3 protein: CASRQSNEQFF. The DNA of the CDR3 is TGTGCCAGCAGGCAGAGCAATGAGCAGTTCTTC.